This T cell receptor beta chain was observed in a study of cytomegalovirus exposure and HLA in healthy donors. Study-wide points: A missense variant in DCLRE1C was later tied to TCR beta V- and J-gene trimming. An ancestry cluster, one associated with Asian ancestry, reportedly showed fewer N-insertions than the roughly 610-donor mean in a later analysis. Evidence from a later analysis indicated that most CMV-associated TCR beta chains looked HLA-restricted.

The donors, nominally healthy at sampling, likely had unrecorded immune exposures. The PCR used 60 Vbeta and 13 Jbeta primers. Profiling relied on immunoSEQ multiplex PCR, and the TCRdb table lists in-frame clones only, not all of them. This sample's table has around 50,000 clones. This CDR3 region has 15 residues. Trimming removed 0 bases at V and 5 bases at J, with 14 bases between. Per the germline V gene, CDR1 is SGHTA and CDR2 is FQGNSA. With respect to this clone: What it binds is unknown.

The sequence was collected from a woman aged 40 to 50 in good health and CMV-seronegative. Sample: PBMCs. The V and J genes are TRBV7-2 and TRBJ2-7; D is possibly TRBD2 (7 bases). Here the CDR3 reads CASSLAGRGPDEQYF. In nucleotides, the CDR3 is TGTGCCAGCAGCTTAGCCGGGCGGGGGCCCGACGAGCAGTACTTC.